This TCR beta chain comes out of a study of breast tumors, draining lymph nodes, adjacent tissues. Findings and caveats of the study: Most tumor T cells seemingly derive from lymph node, then expand in tumor. Tumor TCR diversity was below lymph nodes but above nontumor tissue.

Samples came from axillary lymph nodes draining the breast cancer. Each CDR3 protein gets one entry after TCRdb re-called the multiplex PCR reads with MiXCR. The sample consists of about 230,000 distinct CDR3 sequences, roughly 32% of them appearing once. V dropped 8 bases and J dropped 12; count of bases not matched to a gene: 4. CDR1 is LGHNA, CDR2 YNFKEQ, per germline. The CDR3 runs to 12 residues. This clonotype was found many times. Its antigen is not known. The specimen sequenced was axillary lymph node tissue. This sequence originates from a female donor with breast cancer. Some clones in this sample may be carry-over from other donors' samples. The chain has TRBV4-2 and TRBJ2-1; 13 bases map to TRBD2. CDR3 bases: TGTGCCAGCTCCGGGACTAGCGGGACGCAGTTCTTC. Amino acid sequence: CASSGTSGTQFF.